What follows are 25 T cell receptor beta chains derived from one specimen sequenced in a study of cytomegalovirus exposure and HLA in healthy donors. The data were produced by immunoSEQ multiplex PCR, yet TCRdb's version contains in-frame clones alone and is incomplete. The sample carries some 84,000 clones, roughly 93% recorded once. The sample comprised PBMCs. The origin of the receptors is a man younger than 40 in good health and CMV-seronegative.

CDR3 protein: CASSQEYQEVQPQHF. The CDR3 DNA follows: TGTGCCAGCAGCCAAGAGTATCAGGAGGTCCAGCCCCAGCATTTT. The chain combines TRBV4-2 with TRBJ1-5; D is ambiguous. Germline CDR1 and CDR2: LGHNA and YNFKEQ. The ends were cut back, 0 bases at V and 7 bases at J, with 13 bases in the middle. The CDR3 extends over 15 amino acids.

The V gene is TRBV4-1, the J gene TRBJ2-2; 12 bases align to TRBD2. Germline-derived CDR1 and CDR2 are MGHRA and YSYEKL. The CDR3 covers 15 residues. V was pared by 5 bases and J by 5 bases, with 3 bases of the junction left unmatched. The CDR3 sequence is CASSGGLAGTGELFF. The DNA of the CDR3 is TGCGCCAGCAGCGGAGGACTAGCGGGAACCGGGGAGCTGTTTTTT.

DNA of the CDR3: TGCGCCAGCAGCCCCCGGGACAGGGGGAACGATGAGCAGTTCTTC. Amino acids: CASSPRDRGNDEQFF. The chain employs TRBV5-1 and TRBJ2-1, with 11 nucleotides matching TRBD1. After removal of 4 bases from V and 8 bases from J, the junction contained 8 bases not matched to a gene. Germline V lookup: CDR1 SGHRS, CDR2 YFSETQ. This CDR3 region has 15 residues.

The chain couples TRBV19 to TRBJ1-5, with 7 bases lining up with TRBD1. V gave up 5 bases and J gave up 4 bases; unmatched junction bases: 11. Germline loops: CDR1 LNHDA, CDR2 SQIVND (reference sequence). There are 16 residues in the CDR3. CDR3 DNA sequence: TGTGCCAGTAGTGAATACCGGACAGGACTTAATCAGCCCCAGCATTTT. It codes for CASSEYRTGLNQPQHF.

To note about this clone: An end of the junction does not agree with germline; a read error may underlie this. This rearrangement joins TRBV7-7 to TRBJ1-4; no definite D call. From germline, CDR1 is SSHAT and CDR2 FNYEAQ (reference sequence). The CDR3 contains 15 residues. The CDR3 DNA reads TGTGCTAGCAGCTTAGGACTGGGAACTAATGAAAAACTGTTTTTT. It codes for CASSLGLGTNEKLFF.

The rearrangement links TRBV6-1 to TRBJ2-3; TRBD1 is a possible D gene (5 bases). The V gene lost 4 bases and the J gene lost 1 base, with 18 bases spanning the gap. The germline CDR1 and CDR2 sequences are MNHNS and SASEGT. This CDR3 is 17 amino acids long. CDR3 bases: TGTGCCAGCAGTGCGGCTGCTGGTACAGGAGGCACAGATACGCAGTATTTT. Encoded protein: CASSAAAGTGGTDTQYF.

The rearrangement uses TRBV7-3 and TRBJ2-5; the match to TRBD2 covers 10 bases. V lost 5 bases and J lost 5; bases outside the gene matches: 5. The CDR3 has 14 amino acids. From germline, CDR1 is SGHTA and CDR2 FQGTGA. The CDR3 nucleotides read TGTGCCAGCAGCCCTCTAGCGGGAGTTGAGACCCAGTACTTC. This sequence encodes CASSPLAGVETQYF.

V gene TRBV5-5 combines with J gene TRBJ1-6, with D possibly being TRBD1 (5 bases). The length of the CDR3 is 15 residues. CDR1 and CDR2 (germline): SGHKS, YYEKEE (reference sequence). V dropped 0 bases and J dropped 8 bases, with 12 bases sitting between them. CDR3 DNA: TGTGCCAGCAGCTTGGTCCCGACAGACGATTCACCCCTCCACTTT. It is translated as CASSLVPTDDSPLHF.

This chain links TRBV28 with TRBJ2-1, with 9 bases lining up with TRBD2. With V trimmed by 7 bases and J by 5 bases, 3 bases remained unmatched. Germline V CDR1 and CDR2: MDHEN, SYDVKM. This CDR3 spans 13 amino acids. CDR3 amino acids: CASTRGRDNEQFF. CDR3 nucleotides: TGTGCCAGCACTCGCGGGAGGGACAATGAGCAGTTCTTC. Full variable domain (rest looked up from reference TRBV28 and TRBJ2-1): DVKVTQSSRYLVKRTGEKVFLECVQDMDHENMFWYRQDPGLGLRLIYFSYDVKMKEKGDIPEGYSVSREKKERFSLILESASTNQTSMYLCASTRGRDNEQFFGPGTRLTVL.

This clone was recorded once. The rearrangement joins TRBV6-1 to TRBJ2-7; no clear D. The V end lost 1 base, the J end lost 0 bases, and 10 bases lay between the germline ends. The CDR3 has 15 residues. The germline V gene encodes CDR1 MNHNS and CDR2 SASEGT. CDR3 protein: CASSEEAYSSYEQYF. As DNA, the CDR3 is TGTGCCAGCAGTGAAGAGGCCTACAGCTCCTACGAGCAGTACTTC.

The rearrangement links TRBV5-6 to TRBJ2-5; TRBD2 agrees at 15 bases. This CDR3 region has 17 residues. The junction had 9 bases not matched to a gene; V was cut back by 4 bases and J by 5 bases. Per the germline V gene, CDR1 is SGHDT and CDR2 is YYEEEE. CDR3 protein: CASSLRTSGGAVETQYF. CDR3 nucleotide sequence: TGTGCCAGCAGCCTGAGGACTAGCGGGGGGGCCGTGGAGACCCAGTACTTC.

This chain joins TRBV28 and TRBJ1-4; the D is unclear. Trimming pared 1 base from V and 8 bases from J, leaving 14 bases between. The CDR3 consists of 15 residues. The germline V gene has CDR1 MDHEN and CDR2 SYDVKM. CDR3 region: CASSLLSSEKEKLFF. DNA of the CDR3: TGTGCCAGCAGTTTATTGTCCAGCGAGAAAGAAAAACTGTTTTTT.

V and J are TRBV18 and TRBJ2-3, with TRBD2 matching 9 bases. CDR1 is KGHSH and CDR2 is LQKENI in the germline V gene. The CDR3 is 15 amino acids. Trimming removed 4 bases from V and 0 bases from J; junction bases left unmatched: 2. The DNA for the CDR3 is TGTGCCAGCTCACGACTAGCGGCAAGCACAGATACGCAGTATTTT. Translating it yields CASSRLAASTDTQYF.

CDR3 DNA: TGTGCCCCGGTCCCCCCCTACACCTTC. Its translation: CAPVPPYTF. V usage is TRBV12-5 and J usage is TRBJ1-2; no clear D. This CDR3 spans 9 amino acids. Germline assignment: CDR1 LGHNT and CDR2 FRNRAP.

The V call is TRBV28, the J call TRBJ2-7, with 10 bases aligning to TRBD1. Germline CDR1 and CDR2: MDHEN and SYDVKM. Germline trimming cut 3 bases from V and 5 bases from J; bases unmatched to any gene: 1. The CDR3 covers 13 residues. The CDR3 DNA follows: TGTGCCAGCAGTTTCGGGACAGGGGACGAGCAGTACTTC. Translation gives CASSFGTGDEQYF.

The rearrangement links TRBV7-3 to TRBJ2-1; 15 bases are a match to TRBD2. The germline CDR1 and CDR2 sequences are SGHTA and FQGTGA. This CDR3 is 19 amino acids long. The junction had 8 bases not matched to a gene; V was cut back by 4 bases and J by 1 base. For the CDR3, the DNA is TGTGCCAGCAGCTCAACGGGACTAGCGGGAGGAGGGTCCTACAATGAGCAGTTCTTC. Its translation: CASSSTGLAGGGSYNEQFF.

J is TRBJ2-7 and V is TRBV28; D is perhaps TRBD2 (6 bases). Germline values: CDR1 MDHEN, CDR2 SYDVKM. The V end lost 6 bases, the J end lost 0 bases, and 15 bases lay between the germline ends. The length of the CDR3 is 15 residues. The CDR3 region has the DNA TGTGCCAGCAGCCGGGTGGAGGGCAGCTCCTACGAGCAGTACTTC. It is translated as CASSRVEGSSYEQYF.

The chain employs TRBV6-1 and TRBJ2-7, with 8 nucleotides matching TRBD1. Germline lookup yields CDR1 MNHNS and CDR2 SASEGT. V lost 5 bases, J lost 6 bases, and 9 bases stayed unmatched. CDR3 length equals 14 residues. The CDR3 loop reads CASSSRDRFGEQYF. In DNA, the CDR3 is TGTGCCAGCAGTTCCCGGGACAGGTTCGGCGAGCAGTACTTC.

The chain links TRBV30 to TRBJ1-1; no clear D gene. V gave up 8 bases and J gave up 0 bases, with 16 bases separating them. The CDR3 extends over 14 amino acids. In germline, CDR1 is GTSNPN, CDR2 SVGIG (reference sequence). The CDR3: CALELRGLNTEAFF. The CDR3 DNA sequence: TGTGCCCTGGAGCTCCGGGGTCTGAACACTGAAGCTTTCTTT.

The chain joins TRBV25-1 to TRBJ1-1; D uncertain. The CDR3 is 14 residues long. V was trimmed by 1 base and J by 5 bases, leaving 11 bases between them. Germline lookup yields CDR1 MGHDK and CDR2 SYGVNS. CDR3 in DNA: TGTGCCAGCAGTGAATCGGTCGGAGTTACTGAAGCTTTCTTT. This gives the protein CASSESVGVTEAFF.

This chain connects TRBV5-1 to TRBJ2-3; 10 bases line up with TRBD2. Germline CDR1 SGHRS, CDR2 YFSETQ. J gave up 1 base and V 4 bases, and 3 bases lay outside the gene matches. The CDR3 extends over 15 amino acids. DNA of the CDR3: TGCGCCAGCAGCGGGGGGACTAGCGGCACAGATACGCAGTATTTT. It encodes CASSGGTSGTDTQYF. Full variable domain (missing parts from reference TRBV5-1 and TRBJ2-3): KAGVTQTPRYLIKTRGQQVTLSCSPISGHRSVSWYQQTPGQGLQFLFEYFSETQRNKGNFPGRFSGRQFSNSRSEMNVSTLELGDSALYLCASSGGTSGTDTQYFGPGTRLTVL.

To note about this clone: The junction shows a germline mismatch at one end, possibly a read error. V is TRBV7-7 and J is TRBJ2-3; TRBD2 is a possible D gene (7 bases). The CDR3 is made up of 13 amino acids. Germline V gene lookup returns CDR1 SSHAT and CDR2 FNYEAQ (reference sequence). CDR3 bases: TGTGCTAGCAGCTCCAGGGGAGGGGATACGCAGTATTTT. Its translation is CASSSRGGDTQYF.

As regards this clone: An end of the junction does not agree with germline; a read error may underlie this. V usage is TRBV6-4 and J usage is TRBJ2-5, with D perhaps matching TRBD1 (6 bases). CDR1 MRHNA and CDR2 SNTAGT come from the germline V gene. The CDR3 is 14 residues long. CDR3 sequence (DNA): TGTGCCAGCAGTGACTCCGCAGGGGTAGGGACCCGGTACTTC. Protein: CASSDSAGVGTRYF.

The V and J genes are TRBV18 and TRBJ2-2; D might be TRBD2 (5 bases). Germline V gene lookup returns CDR1 KGHSH and CDR2 LQKENI. The CDR3 is 16 amino acids. Between the trimmed V and J ends, which lost 6 bases and 3 bases, there was a span of 17 bases. In DNA, the CDR3 is TGTGCCAGCTCCCCCCGCGGGCAGGATTACACCGGGGAGCTGTTTTTT. This sequence encodes CASSPRGQDYTGELFF. Full variable domain (outside the CDR3, taken from reference TRBV18 and TRBJ2-2): NAGVMQNPRHLVRRRGQEARLRCSPMKGHSHVYWYRQLPEEGLKFMVYLQKENIIDESGMPKERFSAEFPKEGPSILRIQQVVRGDSAAYFCASSPRGQDYTGELFFGEGSRLTVL.

V is TRBV6-5 and J is TRBJ2-1; a weak D match, TRBD1 (5 bases). The CDR3 contains 15 residues. Trimming removed 5 bases from V and 4 bases from J, with 15 bases in between. Germline CDR1 reads MNHEY; CDR2 reads SVGAGI. The CDR3 DNA is TGTGCCAGCAGTCTGCAGGGTCTCACTTACAATGAGCAGTTCTTC. This sequence encodes CASSLQGLTYNEQFF.